These 7 T cell receptor beta chains share one sample of origin, sequenced in a study of beta chain features in type 1 diabetes. Study-wide points: TCRB CDR3s were moderately but significantly shorter in Type 1 diabetes patients in all four CD4+ subsets.

All of the isolated RNA was reverse transcribed, so expressed TCRB transcripts were sequenced. Sequencing was performed with immunoSEQ multiplex PCR; in TCRdb, only in-frame clones are kept and a portion is missing. The table has under 850,000 clones, roughly 12% seen once. Which antigens these TCRs recognize remains unknown. The sample consisted of naive CD4+ T cells from blood. Source of these receptors: a man between 18 and 29 years old with type 1 diabetes.

CDR3: CASSLGGQVVNQPQHF. The CDR3, as DNA: TGTGCCAGCAGCTTGGGCGGACAGGTGGTCAATCAGCCCCAGCATTTT. The rearrangement joins TRBV7-2 to TRBJ1-5, with 7 bases aligning to TRBD1. Losses at the gene ends were 3 bases for V and 3 bases for J; bases not matched to a gene: 8. Germline CDR1 is SGHTA and CDR2 is FQGNSA. The CDR3 length is 16 residues.

The V call is TRBV28, the J call TRBJ1-1, with TRBD1 matching 9 bases. This CDR3 has 12 amino acids. The ends lost 5 bases at V and 7 bases at J; junction bases unmatched: 2. The germline gives CDR1 MDHEN, CDR2 SYDVKM. CDR3 protein: CASSDRGGEAFF. DNA of the CDR3: TGTGCCAGCAGTGACAGGGGGGGTGAAGCTTTCTTT.

This chain links TRBV28 with TRBJ2-5; D call uncertain. This CDR3 region has 12 residues. Trimming shortened V by 2 bases and J by 7 bases, and 8 bases separated the two germline ends. CDR1 is MDHEN and CDR2 is SYDVKM in the germline V gene. The CDR3 spells CASSLGHRTQYF. DNA of the CDR3: TGTGCCAGCAGTTTAGGGCACAGGACCCAGTACTTC.

The chain has TRBV2 and TRBJ1-1; maybe TRBD1 (6 bases). The germline CDR1 and CDR2 sequences are SNHLY and FYNNEI. Trimming shortened V by 7 bases and J by 5 bases, and 17 bases separated the two germline ends. The CDR3 has 14 amino acids. The CDR3 loop reads CASIGAGASTEAFF. In DNA, the CDR3 is TGTGCCAGCATTGGGGCAGGGGCAAGTACTGAAGCTTTCTTT.

The CDR3 loop is CASSRLRDRVRVGTDTQYF. The CDR3, as DNA: TGTGCCAGCAGTCGCCTCCGGGACAGGGTACGGGTGGGCACAGATACGCAGTATTTT. The rearrangement links TRBV27 to TRBJ2-3; 9 nucleotides match TRBD1. The junction had 16 bases not matched to a gene; V was cut back by 5 bases and J by 1 base. The CDR3 spans 19 residues. Germline V lookup: CDR1 MNHEY, CDR2 SMNVEV (reference sequence).

V gene TRBV6-6 combines with J gene TRBJ1-2; no clear D. The CDR3 is made up of 13 amino acids. From germline, CDR1 is MNHNY and CDR2 SVGAGI (reference sequence). V shed 5 bases and J shed 9 bases, with 16 bases lying between them. The CDR3 coding sequence is TGTGCCAGCAGTCTCCAATACAATAATCGCTACACCTTC. This sequence encodes CASSLQYNNRYTF.

This clone has more than one count but fewer than ten. Different DNA sequences within this sample yield the same CDR3. This chain joins TRBV7-2 and TRBJ1-3; D uncertain. The germline V gene has CDR1 SGHTA and CDR2 FQGNSA. CDR3 length: 14 amino acids. V was clipped by 3 bases and J by 1 base, with 7 bases between them. CDR3 bases: TGTGCCAGCAGCTTGACACTTTCTGGAAACACCATATATTTT. It translates to CASSLTLSGNTIYF.